The rows below give T cell receptor beta chains drawn from one sample of a study of shared clonotypes between healthy human individuals. Data came from immunoSEQ multiplex PCR; TCRdb stores just in-frame clones and leaves some out. The sample includes around 2,000,000 clones, about 95% seen only once; the top ten take 1.1%. The sample was naive CD8+ T cells sorted from blood. The origin of the receptors is a man aged 18-30 years in good health. CDR3s include the opening cysteine and the closing phenylalanine or tryptophan. A D gene is named only where the DNA matches it firmly. The size field is filled for only some rows; it gives once, few, many or a size class.

TRBJ1-5,TRBV4-1,NA,NA,CASSQDIGQFNQPQHF,TGCGCCAGCAGCCAAGATATCGGGCAGTTTAATCAGCCCCAGCATTTT
TRBJ1-5,TRBV27,NA,TRBD1,CASSFGPGTGNQPQHF,TGTGCCAGCAGTTTTGGACCCGGGACAGGCAATCAGCCCCAGCATTTT
TRBJ1-5,TRBV2,few,TRBD1,CASSARTGDQPQHF,TGTGCCAGCAGTGCTCGGACAGGGGATCAGCCCCAGCATTTT
TRBJ2-7,TRBV28,NA,TRBD2,CASSLLGGGYEQYF,TGTGCCAGCAGTTTACTCGGGGGGGGCTACGAGCAGTACTTC
TRBJ1-4,TRBV4-3,NA,TRBD1,CASSWDRDRGEKLFF,TGCGCCAGCAGCTGGGACCGGGACAGAGGTGAAAAACTGTTTTTT
TRBJ2-5,TRBV27,once,TRBD1,CASSQGADNQETQYF,TGTGCCAGCTCCCAGGGGGCCGACAACCAAGAGACCCAGTACTTC
TRBJ1-2,TRBV30,once,NA,CAWGSVYGYTF,TGTGCCTGGGGCTCCGTTTATGGCTACACCTTC
TRBJ1-2,TRBV2,NA,NA,CASSEADLAGGYTF,TGTGCCAGCAGTGAAGCGGATCTCGCGGGAGGCTACACCTTC
TRBJ2-2,TRBV27,NA,TRBD2,CASSLSIRERGGAGELFF,TGTGCCAGCAGTTTATCGATCCGAGAGCGGGGGGGAGCCGGGGAGCTGTTTTTT
TRBJ2-7,TRBV19,once,TRBD1,CASSTRQGGSYEQYF,TGTGCCAGTAGTACCAGACAGGGGGGATCCTACGAGCAGTACTTC
TRBJ1-4,TRBV21-1,NA,NA,CASSKGQANEKLFF,TGTGCCAGCAGCAAGGGACAGGCTAATGAAAAACTGTTTTTT
TRBJ2-5,TRBV7-9,NA,NA,CASSLRGYRPQETQYF,TGTGCCAGCAGCTTAAGGGGGTACAGGCCTCAAGAGACCCAGTACTTC
TRBJ1-1,TRBV7-9,NA,NA,CASSLDSPLNTEAFF,TGTGCCAGCAGCCTGGACAGTCCCCTGAACACTGAAGCTTTCTTT
TRBJ2-3,TRBV4-1,once,TRBD2,CASSLSGGDADTQYF,TGCGCCAGCAGCCTAAGCGGGGGCGACGCGGATACGCAGTATTTT
TRBJ2-7,TRBV4-1,NA,NA,CASGETELAFGEQYF,TGCGCCAGCGGAGAAACAGAGCTGGCCTTTGGGGAGCAGTACTTC
TRBJ1-1,TRBV5-6,NA,NA,CASSFRGEGTNTEAFF,TGTGCCAGCAGCTTTAGGGGTGAGGGGACGAACACTGAAGCTTTCTTT
TRBJ1-1,TRBV27,once,TRBD1,CASSHTGGGTEAFF,TGTGCCAGCAGTCACACAGGGGGCGGCACTGAAGCTTTCTTT
TRBJ1-2,TRBV7-8,NA,NA,CASSLEWEVNYGYTF,TGTGCCAGCAGCTTAGAATGGGAGGTCAACTATGGCTACACCTTC
TRBJ2-7,TRBV27,NA,TRBD1,CASSPSTGPISHEQYF,TGTGCCAGCAGTCCCTCGACAGGGCCCATCAGCCACGAGCAGTACTTC
TRBJ2-3,TRBV7-2,NA,NA,CASSPGTQSPTDTQYF,TGTGCCAGCAGCCCCGGGACACAAAGCCCCACGGATACGCAGTATTTT
TRBJ1-2,TRBV13,NA,NA,CASTPGQGPNYGYTF,TGTGCCAGCACCCCCGGGCAGGGACCTAACTATGGCTACACCTTC
TRBJ2-2,TRBV11-2,NA,TRBD1,CASSLYPGTAHFSGELFF,TGTGCCAGCAGCTTATACCCCGGGACAGCGCATTTCAGCGGGGAGCTGTTTTTT
TRBJ2-1,TRBV5-1,NA,NA,CASRLPGDNEQFF,TGCGCCAGCAGATTACCGGGGGACAATGAGCAGTTCTTC
TRBJ1-1,TRBV19,NA,TRBD1,CASSTGQGAFF,TGTGCCAGTAGTACGGGACAGGGGGCTTTCTTT
TRBJ2-1,TRBV6-4,NA,NA,CASSDPRAANEQFF,TGTGCCAGCAGTGACCCCCGAGCGGCCAATGAGCAGTTCTTC
TRBJ2-7,TRBV6-5,NA,NA,CASSVLGEQYF,TGTGCCAGCAGTGTACTCGGCGAGCAGTACTTC
TRBJ2-7,TRBV28,once,NA,CASSPGSYEQYF,TGTGCCAGCAGCCCAGGCAGCTACGAGCAGTACTTC
TRBJ2-2,TRBV4-1,NA,NA,CASSSTESNTGELFF,TGCGCCAGCAGTTCGACAGAGTCGAACACCGGGGAGCTGTTTTTT
TRBJ2-2,TRBV2,NA,NA,CASSVGSGEVNTGELFF,TGTGCCAGCAGTGTTGGGAGCGGAGAGGTGAACACCGGGGAGCTGTTTTTT